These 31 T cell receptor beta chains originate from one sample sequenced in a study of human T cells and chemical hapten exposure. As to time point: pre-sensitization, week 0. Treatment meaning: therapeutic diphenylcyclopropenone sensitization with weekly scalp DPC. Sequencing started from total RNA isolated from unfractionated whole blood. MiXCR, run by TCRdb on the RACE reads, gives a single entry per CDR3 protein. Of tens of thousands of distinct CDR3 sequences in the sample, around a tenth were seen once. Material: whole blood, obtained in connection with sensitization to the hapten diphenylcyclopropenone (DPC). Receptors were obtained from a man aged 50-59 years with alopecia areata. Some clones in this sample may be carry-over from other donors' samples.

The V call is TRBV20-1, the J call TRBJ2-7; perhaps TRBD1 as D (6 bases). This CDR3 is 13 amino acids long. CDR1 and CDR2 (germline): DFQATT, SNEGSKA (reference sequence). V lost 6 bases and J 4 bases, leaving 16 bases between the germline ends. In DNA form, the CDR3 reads TGCAGTGCCAGCACAGGGTATGGGTACGAGCAGTACTTC. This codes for CSASTGYGYEQYF.

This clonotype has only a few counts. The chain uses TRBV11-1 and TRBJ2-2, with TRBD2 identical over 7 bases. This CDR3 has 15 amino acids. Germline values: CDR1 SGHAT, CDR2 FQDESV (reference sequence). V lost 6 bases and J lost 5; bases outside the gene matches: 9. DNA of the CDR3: TGTGCCAGCAGGAGAACTCGCGGGAGAACCGGGGAGCTGTTTTTT. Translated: CASRRTRGRTGELFF. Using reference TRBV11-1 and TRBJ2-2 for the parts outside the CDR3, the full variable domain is EAEVAQSPRYKITEKSQAVAFWCDPISGHATLYWYRQILGQGPELLVQFQDESVVDDSQLPKDRFSAERLKGVDSTLKIQPAELGDSAMYLCASRRTRGRTGELFFGEGSRLTVL.

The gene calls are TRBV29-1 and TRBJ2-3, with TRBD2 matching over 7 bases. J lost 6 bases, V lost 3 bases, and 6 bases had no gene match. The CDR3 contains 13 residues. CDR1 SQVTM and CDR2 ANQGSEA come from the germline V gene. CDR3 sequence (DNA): TGCAGCGTTGAGCCGGGACTATGGGATACGCAGTATTTT. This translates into CSVEPGLWDTQYF.

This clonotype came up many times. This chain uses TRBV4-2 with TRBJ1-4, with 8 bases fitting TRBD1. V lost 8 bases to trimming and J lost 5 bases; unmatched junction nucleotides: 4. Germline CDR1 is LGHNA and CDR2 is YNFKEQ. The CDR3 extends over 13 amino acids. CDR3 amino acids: CASLDRENEKLFF. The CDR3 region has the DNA TGTGCCAGCCTGGACAGGGAAAATGAAAAACTGTTTTTT.

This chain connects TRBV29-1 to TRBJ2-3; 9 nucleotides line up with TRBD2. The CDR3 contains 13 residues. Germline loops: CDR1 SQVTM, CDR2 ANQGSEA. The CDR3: CSLGAGGPDTQYF. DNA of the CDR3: TGCAGTCTAGGGGCGGGAGGGCCAGATACGCAGTATTTT.

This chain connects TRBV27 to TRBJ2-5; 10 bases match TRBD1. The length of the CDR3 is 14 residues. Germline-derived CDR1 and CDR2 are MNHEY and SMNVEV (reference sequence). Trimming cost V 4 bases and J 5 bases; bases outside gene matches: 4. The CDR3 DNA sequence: TGTGCCAGCAGTTGGGACAGGGGTACGGAGACCCAGTACTTC. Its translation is CASSWDRGTETQYF.

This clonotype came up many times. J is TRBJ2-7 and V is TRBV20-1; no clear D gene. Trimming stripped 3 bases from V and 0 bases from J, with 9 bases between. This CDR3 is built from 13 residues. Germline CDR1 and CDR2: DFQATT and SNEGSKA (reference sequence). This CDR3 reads CSASLSYSYEQYF. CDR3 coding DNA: TGCAGTGCTAGTCTTTCATACTCCTACGAGCAGTACTTC.

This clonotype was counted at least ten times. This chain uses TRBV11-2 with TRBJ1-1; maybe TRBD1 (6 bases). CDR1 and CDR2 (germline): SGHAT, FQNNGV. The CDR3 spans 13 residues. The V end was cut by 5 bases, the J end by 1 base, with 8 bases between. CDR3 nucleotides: TGTGCCAGCAGCCAACAGGGGAACACTGAAGCTTTCTTT. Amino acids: CASSQQGNTEAFF.

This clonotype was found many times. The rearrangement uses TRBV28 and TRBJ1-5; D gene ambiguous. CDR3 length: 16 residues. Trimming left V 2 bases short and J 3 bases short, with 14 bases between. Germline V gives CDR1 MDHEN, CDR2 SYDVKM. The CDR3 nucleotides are TGTGCCAGCAGTTTAGTGGGAGGTTCGGCCAATCAGCCCCAGCATTTT. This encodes CASSLVGGSANQPQHF.

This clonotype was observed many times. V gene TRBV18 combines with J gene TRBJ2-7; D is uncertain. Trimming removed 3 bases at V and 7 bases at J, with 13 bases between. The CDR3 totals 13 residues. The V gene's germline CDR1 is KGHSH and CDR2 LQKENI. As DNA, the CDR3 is TGTGCCAGCTCACCGGGATCCCTTCGAGAGCAGTACTTC. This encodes CASSPGSLREQYF.

CDR3 sequence (DNA): TGCAGCGTTGAAACGGCCCAACTAGTGTTCTTC. This translates into CSVETAQLVFF. The chain has TRBV29-1 and TRBJ2-1; D is possibly TRBD2 (5 bases). Germline V gives CDR1 SQVTM, CDR2 ANQGSEA. Trimming removed 2 bases from V and 15 bases from J, with 14 bases in between. CDR3 length: 11 amino acids.

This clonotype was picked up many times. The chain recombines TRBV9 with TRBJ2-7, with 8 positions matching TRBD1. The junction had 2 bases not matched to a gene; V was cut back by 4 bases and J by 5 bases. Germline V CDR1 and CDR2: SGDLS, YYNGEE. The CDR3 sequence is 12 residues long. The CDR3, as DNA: TGTGCCAGCAGCCTGGACAGGGACGAGCAGTACTTC. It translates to CASSLDRDEQYF.

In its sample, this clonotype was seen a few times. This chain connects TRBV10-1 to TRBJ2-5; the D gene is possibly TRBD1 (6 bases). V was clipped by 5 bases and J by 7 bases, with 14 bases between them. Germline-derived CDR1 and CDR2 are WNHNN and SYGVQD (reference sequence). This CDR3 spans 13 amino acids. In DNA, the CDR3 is TGCGCCAGCAGTAGCGACAGGCTAACGACCCAGTACTTC. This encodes CASSSDRLTTQYF.

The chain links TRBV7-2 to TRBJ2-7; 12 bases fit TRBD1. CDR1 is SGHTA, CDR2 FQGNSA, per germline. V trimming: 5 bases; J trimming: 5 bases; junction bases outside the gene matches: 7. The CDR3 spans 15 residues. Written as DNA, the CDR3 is TGTGCCAGCAGCCCGCCGGGACAGGGGGCCGACGAGCAGTACTTC. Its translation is CASSPPGQGADEQYF. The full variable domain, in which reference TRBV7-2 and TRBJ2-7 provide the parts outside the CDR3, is GAGVSQSPSNKVTEKGKDVELRCDPISGHTALYWYRQSLGQGLEFLIYFQGNSAPDKSGLPSDRFSAERTGGSVSTLTIQRTQQEDSAVYLCASSPPGQGADEQYFGPGTRLTVT.

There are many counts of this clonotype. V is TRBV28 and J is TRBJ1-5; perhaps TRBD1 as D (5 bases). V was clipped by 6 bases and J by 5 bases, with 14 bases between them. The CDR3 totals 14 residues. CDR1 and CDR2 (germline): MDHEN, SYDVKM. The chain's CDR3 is CASSDRGSHQPQHF. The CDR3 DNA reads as TGTGCCAGCAGCGACAGAGGGTCTCATCAGCCCCAGCATTTT. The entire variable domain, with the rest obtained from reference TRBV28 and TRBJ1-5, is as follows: DVKVTQSSRYLVKRTGEKVFLECVQDMDHENMFWYRQDPGLGLRLIYFSYDVKMKEKGDIPEGYSVSREKKERFSLILESASTNQTSMYLCASSDRGSHQPQHFGDGTRLSIL.

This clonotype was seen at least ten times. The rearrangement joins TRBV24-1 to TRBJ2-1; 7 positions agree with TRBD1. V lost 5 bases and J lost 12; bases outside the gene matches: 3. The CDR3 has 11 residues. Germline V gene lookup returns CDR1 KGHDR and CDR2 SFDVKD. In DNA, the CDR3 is TGTGCCACCAGTGTACAGGGGCGGCAGTTCTTC. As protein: CATSVQGRQFF.

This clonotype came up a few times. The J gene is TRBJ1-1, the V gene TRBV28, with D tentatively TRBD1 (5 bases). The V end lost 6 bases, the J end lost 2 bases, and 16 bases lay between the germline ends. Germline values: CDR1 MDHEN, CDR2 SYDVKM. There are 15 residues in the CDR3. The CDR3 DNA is TGTGCCAGCAGCGGGGCAGATGGACCAAACACTGAAGCTTTCTTT. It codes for CASSGADGPNTEAFF.

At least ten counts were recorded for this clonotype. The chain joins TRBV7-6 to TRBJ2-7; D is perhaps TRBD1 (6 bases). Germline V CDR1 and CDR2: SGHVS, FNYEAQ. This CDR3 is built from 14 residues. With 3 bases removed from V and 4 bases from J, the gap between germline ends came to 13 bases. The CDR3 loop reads CASSLERTAYEQYF. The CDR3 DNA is TGTGCCAGCAGCTTGGAAAGGACAGCGTACGAGCAGTACTTC.

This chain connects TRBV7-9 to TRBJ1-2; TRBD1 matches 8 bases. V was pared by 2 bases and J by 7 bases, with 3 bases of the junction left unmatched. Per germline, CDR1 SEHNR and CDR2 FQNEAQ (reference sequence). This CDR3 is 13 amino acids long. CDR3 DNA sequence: TGTGCCAGCAGCTTACAGGGGGCCGGTGGCTACACCTTC. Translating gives CASSLQGAGGYTF.

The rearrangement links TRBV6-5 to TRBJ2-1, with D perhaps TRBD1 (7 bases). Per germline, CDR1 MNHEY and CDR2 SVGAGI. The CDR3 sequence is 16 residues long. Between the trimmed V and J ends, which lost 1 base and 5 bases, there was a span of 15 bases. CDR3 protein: CASSYFSRGDNNEQFF. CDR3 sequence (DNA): TGTGCCAGCAGTTACTTTTCCAGGGGGGACAACAATGAGCAGTTCTTC.

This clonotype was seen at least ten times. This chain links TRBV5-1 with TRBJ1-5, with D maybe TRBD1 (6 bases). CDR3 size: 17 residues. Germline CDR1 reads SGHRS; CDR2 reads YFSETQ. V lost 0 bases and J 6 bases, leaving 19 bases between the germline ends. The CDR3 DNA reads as TGCGCCAGCAGCTTGGATACGGGACACTCCTGGCGTCAGCCCCAGCATTTT. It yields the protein CASSLDTGHSWRQPQHF.

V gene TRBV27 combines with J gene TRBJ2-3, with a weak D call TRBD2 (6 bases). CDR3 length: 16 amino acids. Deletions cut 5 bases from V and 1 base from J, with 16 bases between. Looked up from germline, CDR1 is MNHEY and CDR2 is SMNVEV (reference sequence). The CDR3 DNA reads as TGTGCCAGCAGTCCCCTCCAAATAGCGGGCACAGATACGCAGTATTTT. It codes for CASSPLQIAGTDTQYF.

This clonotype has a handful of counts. Here the CDR3 reads CSVDWGRNEQYF. In DNA form, the CDR3 reads TGCAGCGTTGATTGGGGAAGGAACGAGCAGTACTTC. This sequence joins TRBV29-1 and TRBJ2-7; D gene unclear. The CDR3 runs to 12 residues. Trimming cost V 3 bases and J 5 bases, with 11 bases left between them. Germline lookup yields CDR1 SQVTM and CDR2 ANQGSEA.

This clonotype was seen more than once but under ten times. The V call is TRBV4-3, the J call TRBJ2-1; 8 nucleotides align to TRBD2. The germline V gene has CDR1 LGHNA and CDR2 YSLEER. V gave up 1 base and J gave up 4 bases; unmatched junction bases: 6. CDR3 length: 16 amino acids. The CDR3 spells CASSQGWRGEYNEQFF. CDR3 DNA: TGCGCCAGCAGCCAAGGATGGCGGGGGGAATACAATGAGCAGTTCTTC.

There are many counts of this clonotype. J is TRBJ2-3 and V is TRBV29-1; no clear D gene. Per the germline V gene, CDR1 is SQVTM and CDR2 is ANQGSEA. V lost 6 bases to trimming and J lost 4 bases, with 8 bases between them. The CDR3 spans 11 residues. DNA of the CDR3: TGCAGCGTCTCCTTTTCAGATACGCAGTATTTT. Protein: CSVSFSDTQYF.

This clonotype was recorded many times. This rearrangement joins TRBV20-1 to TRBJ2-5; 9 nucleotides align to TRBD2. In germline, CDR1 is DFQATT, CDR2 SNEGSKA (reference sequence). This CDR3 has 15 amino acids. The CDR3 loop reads CSLTSGRNIQETQYF. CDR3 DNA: TGCAGCTTAACTAGCGGGCGGAATATTCAAGAGACCCAGTACTTC.

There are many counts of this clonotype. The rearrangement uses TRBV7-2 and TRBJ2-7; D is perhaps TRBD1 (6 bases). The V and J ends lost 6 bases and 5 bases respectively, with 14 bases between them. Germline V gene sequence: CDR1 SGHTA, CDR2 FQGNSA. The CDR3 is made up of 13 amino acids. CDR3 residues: CASSPGAPHEQYF. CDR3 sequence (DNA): TGTGCCAGCAGTCCAGGGGCCCCCCACGAGCAGTACTTC.

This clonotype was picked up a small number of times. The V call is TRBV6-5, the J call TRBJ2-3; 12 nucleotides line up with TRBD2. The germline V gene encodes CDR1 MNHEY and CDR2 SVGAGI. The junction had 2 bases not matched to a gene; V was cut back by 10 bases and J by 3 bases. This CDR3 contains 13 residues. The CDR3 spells CATGLAGTDTQYF. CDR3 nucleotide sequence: TGTGCCACTGGACTAGCGGGAACAGATACGCAGTATTTT.

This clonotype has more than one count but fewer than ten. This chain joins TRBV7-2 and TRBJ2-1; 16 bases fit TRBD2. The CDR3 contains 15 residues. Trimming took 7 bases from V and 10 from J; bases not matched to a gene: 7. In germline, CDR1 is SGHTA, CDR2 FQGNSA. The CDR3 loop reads CASTQGLAGGGEQFF. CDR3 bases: TGTGCCAGCACCCAGGGACTAGCGGGAGGGGGCGAGCAGTTCTTC.

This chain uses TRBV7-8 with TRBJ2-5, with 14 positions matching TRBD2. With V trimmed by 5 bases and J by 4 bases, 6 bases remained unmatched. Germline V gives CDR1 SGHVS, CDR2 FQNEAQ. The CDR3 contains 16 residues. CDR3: CASSKGLAGGGETQYF. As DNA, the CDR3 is TGTGCCAGCAGCAAAGGACTAGCGGGAGGCGGAGAGACCCAGTACTTC.

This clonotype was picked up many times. DNA of the CDR3: TGCAGCGTTGTCGAGAGGACCTACGAGCAGTACTTC. It is translated as CSVVERTYEQYF. V and J are TRBV29-1 and TRBJ2-7; no definite D call. In germline, CDR1 is SQVTM, CDR2 ANQGSEA. Trimming removed 4 bases at V and 2 bases at J, with 9 bases between. The CDR3 spans 12 residues.